This TCR beta chain was profiled in a study of cytotoxic CD8 clonotypes in ibrutinib-treated CLL. Study background: In all, about 11 patients were relapsed/refractory, some 14 were treatment-naive and 17 to 18 were IGHV unmutated. Collecting the response samples happened after a median 12 months of treatment, with a range of 6 to 36.

Method: immunoSEQ multiplex PCR; TCRdb's copy keeps in-frame clones and lacks some. The table shows 50,000 to 65,000 clones, with around three fifths occurring only once. This clone was found many times. The V end lost 0 bases, the J end lost 8 bases, and 7 bases lay between the germline ends. The CDR3 is 12 amino acids. Germline V lookup: CDR1 SGHNT, CDR2 YYREEE (reference sequence). The clonotype originates from a human donor with chronic lymphocytic leukemia. The source material was PBMCs, sampled after 12 months of ibrutinib treatment. The chain recombines TRBV5-4 with TRBJ2-3; TRBD2 might be the D (6 bases). CDR3 bases: TGTGCCAGCAGCTTGGGACTAGGTACGCAGTATTTT. Translated, it gives CASSLGLGTQYF.